Here is one T cell receptor (beta chain) with its context. Antigen specificity is unknown. The trim removed 1 base at V and 2 bases at J, leaving 2 bases unmatched. The germline V gene has CDR1 SGHNT and CDR2 YYREEE (reference sequence). The length of the CDR3 is 17 residues. Only in-frame clones appear in the TCRdb table, and some are missing; sequencing was by immunoSEQ multiplex PCR. The sample holds more than 70,000 clones; roughly 90% are singletons and the top ten take about 1.4%. This sample is drawn from a study of Tregs in tolerant kidney transplant recipients. Notes on the study in general: Antigen-driven expansion was suggested because donor-specific Tregs expanded more than all Tregs in tolerant patients.

Mixed chimerism was transient after nonmyeloablative marrow transplants from related graft donors. CD4+CD25+CD127- Tregs, CD4+CD25- non-Tregs, CD4 and CD8 cells were sorted. This sample comprised CD4+ T cells from blood (PBMCs), obtained 24 months after the transplant. The chain carries TRBV5-4 and TRBJ2-2; 13 bases match TRBD2. The sequence came from a human patient who received a combined kidney and bone marrow transplant. The graft donor may have given rise to some T cells. CDR3 amino acids: CASSLWTSGRNTGELFF. Here the CDR3 DNA reads TGTGCCAGCAGCTTGTGGACTAGCGGGAGAAACACCGGGGAGCTGTTTTTT. Using reference TRBV5-4 and TRBJ2-2 for the parts outside the CDR3, the full variable domain is ETGVTQSPTHLIKTRGQQVTLRCSSQSGHNTVSWYQQALGQGPQFIFQYYREEENGRGNFPPRFSGLQFPNYSSELNVNALELDDSALYLCASSLWTSGRNTGELFFGEGSRLTVL.